Sequencing of this T cell receptor (beta chain) was carried out in a study of T cell responses to AZD1222 COVID-19 vaccine. The overall study: The study pooled second doses at about 4 or about 12 weeks. Findings of the study overall: Possibly, clonal diversity was underestimated; donors were largely white British and included more females. Two AZD1222 administrations were followed by greater Spike-specific TCR breadth and depth. Variant regions that are unmutated are reportedly the target of nearly half of spike-specific TCRs.

With respect to this clone: Its antigen is undetermined.

Sequencing used immunoSEQ multiplex PCR; TCRdb keeps in-frame clones, though not all of them. The sample has about 170,000 clones, 75% to 90% seen once. Between the trimmed V and J ends, which lost 2 bases and 0 bases, there was a span of 7 bases. This CDR3 comprises 14 residues. The germline gives CDR1 MNHNS, CDR2 SASEGT. This sequence was found in an adult in good health. The source was peripheral blood, collected on day 0 of AZD1222 vaccination. The V call is TRBV6-1, the J call TRBJ1-1, with no clear D. The CDR3 loop reads CASSESGVNTEAFF. The DNA for the CDR3 is TGTGCCAGCAGTGAATCGGGAGTGAACACTGAAGCTTTCTTT.